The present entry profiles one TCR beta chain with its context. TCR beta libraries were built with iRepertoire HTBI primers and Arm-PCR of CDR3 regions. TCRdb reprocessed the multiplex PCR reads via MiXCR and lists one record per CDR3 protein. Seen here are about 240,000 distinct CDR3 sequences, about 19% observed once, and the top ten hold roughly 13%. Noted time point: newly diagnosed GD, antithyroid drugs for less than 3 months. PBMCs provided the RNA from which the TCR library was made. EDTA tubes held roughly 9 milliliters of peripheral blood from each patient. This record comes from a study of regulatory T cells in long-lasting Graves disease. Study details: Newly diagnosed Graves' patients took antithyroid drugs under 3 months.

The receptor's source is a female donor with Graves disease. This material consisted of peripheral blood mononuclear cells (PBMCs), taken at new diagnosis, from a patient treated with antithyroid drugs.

The CDR3, as DNA: TGCGCCAGCAGCCCGACAGGGTCTAGCGAGCAGTACTTC. Protein sequence: CASSPTGSSEQYF. The chain links TRBV5-1 to TRBJ2-7; TRBD1 agrees at 7 bases. CDR1 SGHRS and CDR2 YFSETQ come from the germline V gene. The CDR3 has 13 amino acids. V lost 4 bases and J lost 6; bases outside the gene matches: 7.